The 27 T cell receptor beta chains listed next were all sequenced from one sample in a study of T cells after yellow fever vaccination. One entry per CDR3 protein, called by TCRdb with MiXCR from the 5' RACE reads. The table includes 550,000 or so distinct CDR3 sequences, less than 20% detected once. Sequencing used PBMCs, obtained 15 days after the yellow fever booster vaccination. The origin of the receptors is a man in his thirties or forties who received the YFV17D yellow fever vaccine.

The rearrangement links TRBV7-2 to TRBJ2-7, with D perhaps given as TRBD1 or TRBD2 (5 bases each). Looked up from germline, CDR1 is SGHTA and CDR2 is FQGNSA. The CDR3 is 16 amino acids. Between the trimmed V and J ends, which lost 4 bases and 2 bases, there was a span of 18 bases. The CDR3 bases are TGTGCCAGCAGCTCGCCGGGGCTAGCTCCGGCCTACGAGCAGTACTTC. Its protein product is CASSSPGLAPAYEQYF.

The count of this clonotype is one. V usage is TRBV15 and J usage is TRBJ2-4; D gene uncertain. Germline assignment: CDR1 LNHNV and CDR2 YYDKDF (reference sequence). The CDR3 totals 19 residues. V was shortened by 3 bases and J by 0 bases, with 21 bases between the two germline ends. This CDR3 reads CATSSAWAAHRIAKNIQYF. CDR3 coding DNA: TGTGCCACCAGCAGCGCGTGGGCAGCACATCGAATAGCCAAAAACATTCAGTACTTC.

This clonotype was detected a few times. V usage is TRBV9 and J usage is TRBJ2-2; D unresolved. This CDR3 has 15 amino acids. Looked up from germline, CDR1 is SGDLS and CDR2 is YYNGEE. The V end lost 0 bases, the J end lost 4 bases, and 10 bases lay between the germline ends. CDR3 sequence reads: CASSVGYPPTGELFF. The CDR3, as DNA: TGTGCCAGCAGCGTAGGGTACCCCCCCACCGGGGAGCTGTTTTTT. Full variable domain (remainder filled in from reference TRBV9 and TRBJ2-2): DSGVTQTPKHLITATGQRVTLRCSPRSGDLSVYWYQQSLDQGLQFLIQYYNGEERAKGNILERFSAQQFPDLHSELNLSSLELGDSALYFCASSVGYPPTGELFFGEGSRLTVL.

The chain employs TRBV5-1 and TRBJ2-1; either TRBD1 or TRBD2 may supply D (6 bases each). CDR3 length: 14 residues. Germline CDR1 is SGHRS and CDR2 is YFSETQ. CDR3 in amino acids: CTPGDRCVYNEQFF. The CDR3 nucleotides are TGCACCCCGGGAGACAGGTGCGTTTACAATGAGCAGTTCTTC.

This chain uses TRBV7-9 with TRBJ2-7; D is possibly TRBD1 (7 bases). V lost 5 bases and J lost 4, with 12 bases in between. This CDR3 has 13 residues. Per germline, CDR1 SEHNR and CDR2 FQNEAQ (reference sequence). CDR3: CASSVEGAYEQYF. CDR3 bases: TGTGCCAGCAGCGTGGAGGGGGCGTACGAGCAGTACTTC. Full variable domain (rest looked up from reference TRBV7-9 and TRBJ2-7): DTGVSQNPRHKITKRGQNVTFRCDPISEHNRLYWYRQTLGQGPEFLTYFQNEAQLEKSRLLSDRFSAERPKGSFSTLEIQRTEQGDSAMYLCASSVEGAYEQYFGPGTRLTVT.

The chain joins TRBV9 to TRBJ2-1, with D possibly matching TRBD1 (6 bases). Germline V gene sequence: CDR1 SGDLS, CDR2 YYNGEE. This CDR3 is 15 amino acids long. V lost 3 bases to trimming and J lost 4 bases, with 14 bases between them. The CDR3 here is CASSGGLGSYNEQFF. Here the CDR3 DNA reads TGTGCCAGCAGCGGGGGGCTGGGAAGTTACAATGAGCAGTTCTTC. Combining the CDR3 with reference TRBV9 and TRBJ2-1 gives the whole variable domain DSGVTQTPKHLITATGQRVTLRCSPRSGDLSVYWYQQSLDQGLQFLIQYYNGEERAKGNILERFSAQQFPDLHSELNLSSLELGDSALYFCASSGGLGSYNEQFFGPGTRLTVL.

This clonotype came up a few times. This sequence joins TRBV4-2 and TRBJ2-7; 12 bases map to TRBD2. The CDR3 runs to 15 residues. CDR1 is LGHNA and CDR2 is YNFKEQ in the germline V gene. V was pared by 0 bases and J by 5 bases, with 2 bases of the junction left unmatched. The CDR3 sequence: CASSQELAGGDEQYF. The CDR3 region has the DNA TGTGCCAGCAGCCAAGAACTAGCGGGAGGTGACGAGCAGTACTTC.

In its sample, this clonotype was seen a few times. CDR3 sequence (DNA): TGTGCCAGCAGTATCCACAGGGCAGATACGCAGTATTTT. This gives the protein CASSIHRADTQYF. The V and J genes are TRBV27 and TRBJ2-3; D is possibly TRBD1 (6 bases). Between the trimmed V and J ends, which lost 5 bases and 4 bases, there was a span of 10 bases. Germline loops: CDR1 MNHEY, CDR2 SMNVEV (reference sequence). This CDR3 has 13 amino acids.

This clonotype showed up just a few times. V gene TRBV12-3 or TRBV12-4 combines with J gene TRBJ1-1; D is unclear. V was pared by 3 bases and J by 4 bases, with 9 bases between. This CDR3 has 13 amino acids. CDR3 loop: CASSFREATEAFF. As DNA, the CDR3 is TGTGCCAGCAGTTTTCGGGAGGCCACTGAAGCTTTCTTT.

The gene calls are TRBV7-9 and TRBJ2-1; 10 bases agree with TRBD1. The CDR3 runs to 15 residues. Trimming cost V 4 bases and J 6 bases; bases outside gene matches: 6. Germline-derived CDR1 and CDR2 are SEHNR and FQNEAQ (reference sequence). For the CDR3, the DNA is TGTGCCAGCAGCTATGGGACAGGGGTTGCCAATGAGCAGTTCTTC. Encoded protein: CASSYGTGVANEQFF.

The chain has TRBV29-1 and TRBJ2-3; D unclear. This CDR3 contains 11 residues. V was pared by 7 bases and J by 1 base, with 6 bases between. The germline gives CDR1 SQVTM, CDR2 ANQGSEA. The CDR3 nucleotides are TGCAGCGAGGTTGGCACAGATACGCAGTATTTT. Translating gives CSEVGTDTQYF.

The chain has TRBV18 and TRBJ2-3; D perhaps matches TRBD2 (5 bases). The CDR3 has 16 amino acids. Germline CDR1 KGHSH, CDR2 LQKENI. V shed 0 bases and J shed 5 bases, with 15 bases lying between them. The CDR3 is CASSPPHPLRVDTQYF. DNA of the CDR3: TGTGCCAGCTCACCACCTCATCCCTTGAGGGTAGATACGCAGTATTTT.

This clonotype was found a few times. The DNA for the CDR3 is TGTGCCAGCAGCCCTGGACTAGCGACGAATGAGCAGTTCTTC. It codes for CASSPGLATNEQFF. This sequence joins TRBV7-2 and TRBJ2-1, with 9 bases identical to TRBD2. The V and J ends lost 5 bases and 7 bases, in that order; junction bases with no gene match: 6. The CDR3 loop spans 14 amino acids. From germline, CDR1 is SGHTA and CDR2 FQGNSA.

This clonotype was detected a few times. This chain uses TRBV18 with TRBJ2-7; possibly TRBD1 for D (5 bases). The CDR3 sequence is 14 residues long. V was trimmed by 2 bases and J by 5 bases, leaving 13 bases between them. CDR1 KGHSH and CDR2 LQKENI come from the germline V gene. DNA of the CDR3: TGTGCCAGCTCACCAAGGGGAAGAGCCGACGAGCAGTACTTC. It codes for CASSPRGRADEQYF. Drawing the rest from reference TRBV18 and TRBJ2-7, the complete variable domain is NAGVMQNPRHLVRRRGQEARLRCSPMKGHSHVYWYRQLPEEGLKFMVYLQKENIIDESGMPKERFSAEFPKEGPSILRIQQVVRGDSAAYFCASSPRGRADEQYFGPGTRLTVT.

The V call is TRBV20-1, the J call TRBJ2-5; 8 bases match TRBD2. Germline CDR1 is DFQATT and CDR2 is SNEGSKA (reference sequence). The CDR3 is made up of 13 amino acids. The V and J ends lost 4 bases and 4 bases, in that order; junction bases with no gene match: 5. The CDR3 loop is CSAIRGGAETQYF. CDR3 nucleotide sequence: TGCAGTGCTATCCGGGGGGGGGCAGAGACCCAGTACTTC.

This chain uses TRBV29-1 with TRBJ2-5; the D gene is possibly TRBD2 (5 bases). The ends were cut back, 6 bases at V and 4 bases at J, with 15 bases in the middle. CDR3 size: 13 residues. The germline CDR1 and CDR2 sequences are SQVTM and ANQGSEA. The CDR3 DNA follows: TGCAGCGTCGACGGTTGGAGCGGAGAGACCCAGTACTTC. Protein sequence: CSVDGWSGETQYF.

The rearrangement joins TRBV30 to TRBJ2-7, with TRBD1 matching over 7 bases. The germline V gene has CDR1 GTSNPN and CDR2 SVGIG (reference sequence). V shed 2 bases, J shed 3 bases, and the junction held 4 bases outside the gene matches. The CDR3 covers 13 residues. The CDR3 region has the DNA TGTGCCTGGAGTTACCGACAGGGCTACGAGCAGTACTTC. This sequence encodes CAWSYRQGYEQYF.

This sequence joins TRBV20-1 and TRBJ2-7, with D possibly being TRBD1 or TRBD2 (5 bases each). The V gene lost 1 base and the J gene lost 7 bases, with 17 bases spanning the gap. This CDR3 has 14 amino acids. The germline V gene encodes CDR1 DFQATT and CDR2 SNEGSKA (reference sequence). The CDR3 sequence is CSARAGTGSREQYF. The CDR3 nucleotides read TGCAGTGCTAGAGCCGGGACGGGCTCACGGGAGCAGTACTTC.

The V call is TRBV27, the J call TRBJ2-3; either TRBD1 or TRBD2 may supply D (5 bases each). CDR3 length equals 17 residues. V shed 6 bases and J shed 4 bases, with 23 bases lying between them. The germline CDR1 and CDR2 sequences are MNHEY and SMNVEV (reference sequence). The chain's CDR3 is CASRRGTGTAPSDTQYF. The CDR3 DNA follows: TGTGCCAGCAGACGGGGCACCGGGACGGCACCGTCAGATACGCAGTATTTT.

The rearrangement uses TRBV20-1 and TRBJ2-7; D remains ambiguous. V dropped 0 bases and J dropped 2 bases, with 8 bases sitting between them. Germline V gene sequence: CDR1 DFQATT, CDR2 SNEGSKA (reference sequence). This CDR3 contains 13 residues. CDR3 loop: CSAREGRPYEQYF. The DNA for the CDR3 is TGCAGTGCTAGAGAGGGCAGGCCCTACGAGCAGTACTTC.

The V call is TRBV20-1, the J call TRBJ2-7; 7 bases align to TRBD2. This CDR3 region has 12 residues. Per germline, CDR1 DFQATT and CDR2 SNEGSKA (reference sequence). Trimming removed 7 bases from V and 6 bases from J; junction bases left unmatched: 9. The CDR3 DNA sequence: TGCAGTGGCAGGGAGGGTCCCATCGAGCAGTACTTC. Protein product: CSGREGPIEQYF.

V and J are TRBV9 and TRBJ2-1, with 11 positions matching TRBD2. V was pared by 7 bases and J by 7 bases, with 10 bases of the junction left unmatched. The CDR3 is made up of 15 amino acids. Germline V gene data show CDR1 as SGDLS and CDR2 as YYNGEE. CDR3 sequence (DNA): TGTGCCAGCGGCAAAGGACTAGCGGGTGGAAATGAGCAGTTCTTC. Encoded protein: CASGKGLAGGNEQFF. The entire variable domain, with the rest obtained from reference TRBV9 and TRBJ2-1, is as follows: DSGVTQTPKHLITATGQRVTLRCSPRSGDLSVYWYQQSLDQGLQFLIQYYNGEERAKGNILERFSAQQFPDLHSELNLSSLELGDSALYFCASGKGLAGGNEQFFGPGTRLTVL.

This clonotype was observed a few times. CDR3 coding DNA: TGTGCCAGCAGTCAAACTCCGACAGGGTTGGATTACGAGCAGTACTTC. Amino acids: CASSQTPTGLDYEQYF. The chain carries TRBV6-1 and TRBJ2-7; 7 nucleotides match TRBD1. The CDR3 length is 16 residues. Germline loops: CDR1 MNHNS, CDR2 SASEGT. V shed 5 bases, J shed 4 bases, and the junction held 14 bases outside the gene matches.

The chain uses TRBV18 and TRBJ2-7; a possible D gene is TRBD2 (5 bases). The CDR3 loop spans 13 amino acids. The germline V gene encodes CDR1 KGHSH and CDR2 LQKENI. The V gene lost 1 base and the J gene lost 9 bases, with 13 bases spanning the gap. CDR3 nucleotides: TGTGCCAGCTCACCACAGGACTCTCCCCCGCAGTACTTC. It specifies CASSPQDSPPQYF.

The chain recombines TRBV18 with TRBJ2-7; D gene ambiguous. The length of the CDR3 is 12 residues. V lost 6 bases, J lost 1 base, and 7 bases lay in between. Looked up from germline, CDR1 is KGHSH and CDR2 is LQKENI. The CDR3 DNA reads as TGTGCCAGCTCCCCCGTATCCTACGAGCAGTACTTC. Its protein is CASSPVSYEQYF.

This clonotype has more than one count but fewer than ten. The chain employs TRBV4-3 and TRBJ1-4; 8 nucleotides align to TRBD1. Trimming took 0 bases from V and 8 from J; bases not matched to a gene: 5. The germline gives CDR1 LGHNA, CDR2 YSLEER. The CDR3 runs to 15 residues. The CDR3 nucleotides are TGCGCCAGCAGCCAAGAGGACAGGGCACGGGAAAAACTGTTTTTT. It specifies CASSQEDRAREKLFF.

A few counts support this clonotype. This chain joins TRBV4-2 and TRBJ2-5, with D maybe TRBD1 (6 bases). The CDR3 sequence is 14 residues long. Germline CDR1 and CDR2: LGHNA and YNFKEQ. The V end was cut by 1 base, the J end by 9 bases, with 15 bases between. CDR3 region: CASSQARDKLSQYF. In DNA, the CDR3 is TGTGCCAGCAGCCAAGCCCGGGACAAGCTGTCCCAGTACTTC.